These T cell receptor beta chains were read from a single sample in a study of cytomegalovirus exposure and HLA in healthy donors. Here immunoSEQ multiplex PCR was the method, and the copy in TCRdb shows in-frame clones only, minus some. In the table there are about 120,000 clones, around 66% of which are singletons. Material for sequencing was PBMCs. The receptors derive from a woman between 40 and 50 years old in good health and CMV-seropositive. The CDR3 runs from the conserved cysteine through the conserved F or W. D genes are given only for firm matches. A row's size may be missing; if present it is once, few, many or a size class.

NA,TRBV5-1,TRBJ2-1,NA,CASSLATYNEQFF,TGCGCCAGCAGCTTGGCCACCTACAATGAGCAGTTCTTC
NA,TRBV5-1,TRBJ2-1,NA,CASSVTNNEQFF,TGCGCCAGCAGCGTCACTAACAATGAGCAGTTCTTC
NA,TRBV7-8,TRBJ1-2,NA,CASSRIWDGRGYTF,TGTGCCAGCAGCCGAATCTGGGACGGGAGAGGCTACACCTTC
NA,TRBV5-1,TRBJ1-2,NA,CASSLGSGRGGYTF,TGCGCCAGCAGCTTGGGCTCAGGAAGGGGTGGCTACACCTTC
NA,TRBV10-1,TRBJ2-5,once,CASSFSTEETQYF,TGCGCCAGCTCCTTTTCGACAGAAGAGACCCAGTACTTC
NA,TRBV5-1,TRBJ2-7,NA,CASSLAPGRGGAEQYF,TGCGCCAGCAGCTTGGCTCCGGGAAGGGGAGGCGCCGAGCAGTACTTC
TRBD1,TRBV18,TRBJ2-2,NA,CASSPRGQGGAGELFF,TGTGCCAGCTCACCCCGCGGACAGGGAGGAGCCGGGGAGCTGTTTTTT
NA,TRBV6-5,TRBJ1-2,NA,CASSYDRGNYGYTF,TGTGCCAGCAGTTACGATCGGGGAAACTATGGCTACACCTTC
TRBD1,TRBV19,TRBJ1-1,NA,CASSSTGDTEAFF,TGTGCCAGTAGTTCGACAGGGGACACTGAAGCTTTCTTT
TRBD1,TRBV18,TRBJ2-7,NA,CASSTTGQSTNEQYF,TGTGCCAGCTCAACCACGGGACAGTCGACAAACGAGCAGTACTTC
NA,TRBV11-1,TRBJ2-1,once,CASSVGDMTYNEQFF,TGTGCCAGCAGCGTGGGTGACATGACCTACAATGAGCAGTTCTTC
NA,TRBV19,TRBJ2-6,once,CASSMMSSGANVLTF,TGTGCCAGTAGTATGATGAGCTCTGGGGCCAACGTCCTGACTTTC
NA,TRBV28,TRBJ1-5,NA,CASNNNQPQHF,TGTGCCAGCAATAACAATCAGCCCCAGCATTTT
NA,TRBV5-5,TRBJ1-1,NA,CASSLSGETEAFF,TGTGCCAGCAGCTTGTCAGGGGAGACTGAAGCTTTCTTT
TRBD2,TRBV6-1,TRBJ2-3,large,CASSEWYPAGGLDTQYF,TGTGCCAGCAGTGAATGGTACCCAGCGGGAGGGTTAGATACGCAGTATTTT
TRBD1,TRBV9,TRBJ2-6,NA,CASSVAGQGFSGVLTF,TGTGCCAGCAGCGTAGCGGGACAGGGTTTTTCCGGCGTCCTGACTTTC
NA,TRBV6-5,TRBJ2-2,NA,CASSYEAHTGELFF,TGTGCCAGCAGTTACGAGGCCCACACCGGGGAGCTGTTTTTT
TRBD2,TRBV7-2,TRBJ2-7,once,CASSLIAGVAYEQYF,TGTGCCAGCAGCTTGATAGCGGGAGTGGCCTACGAGCAGTACTTC
TRBD1,TRBV5-1,TRBJ1-1,NA,CASSPSGQGYTEAFF,TGCGCCAGCAGCCCCTCGGGACAGGGTTATACTGAAGCTTTCTTT
NA,TRBV13,TRBJ2-2,NA,CASSLGPLGGGTGELFF,TGTGCCAGCAGCTTAGGTCCGTTGGGAGGGGGCACCGGGGAGCTGTTTTTT
NA,TRBV6-5,TRBJ1-2,once,CASSRAGKTGYTF,TGTGCCAGCAGCCGGGCGGGTAAGACGGGCTACACCTTC
NA,TRBV6-1,TRBJ1-1,few,CASRNLGGYEAFF,TGTGCCAGCAGGAATTTGGGGGGTTATGAAGCTTTCTTT
TRBD1,TRBV6-1,TRBJ1-3,few,CASSVQQGAPGNTIYF,TGTGCCAGCAGTGTCCAACAGGGGGCGCCTGGAAACACCATATATTTT
TRBD1,TRBV6-5,TRBJ1-3,NA,CASSSQGADSGNTIYF,TGTGCCAGCAGTTCCCAGGGGGCGGACTCTGGAAACACCATATATTTT
NA,TRBV13,TRBJ1-2,NA,CASSYGQRGVYGYTF,TGTGCCAGCAGCTACGGACAGCGAGGGGTCTATGGCTACACCTTC
TRBD1,TRBV28,TRBJ1-1,few,CASVGTGKTEAFF,TGTGCCAGCGTGGGGACAGGAAAAACTGAAGCTTTCTTT
TRBD1,TRBV6-1,TRBJ2-5,NA,CASTITGGFRETQYF,TGTGCCAGTACGATTACAGGGGGCTTTCGAGAGACCCAGTACTTC